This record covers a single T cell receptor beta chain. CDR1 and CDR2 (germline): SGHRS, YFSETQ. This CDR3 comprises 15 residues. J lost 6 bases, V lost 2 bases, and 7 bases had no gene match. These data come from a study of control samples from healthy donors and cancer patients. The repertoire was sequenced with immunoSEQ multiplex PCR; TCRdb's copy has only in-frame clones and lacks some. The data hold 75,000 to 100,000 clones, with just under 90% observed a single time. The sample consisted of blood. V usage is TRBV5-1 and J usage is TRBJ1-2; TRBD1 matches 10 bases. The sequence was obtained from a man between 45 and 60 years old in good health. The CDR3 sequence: CASSFLDRGINGYTF. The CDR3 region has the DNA TGCGCCAGCAGCTTTCTGGACAGGGGGATCAATGGCTACACCTTC. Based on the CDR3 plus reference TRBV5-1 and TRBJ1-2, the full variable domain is KAGVTQTPRYLIKTRGQQVTLSCSPISGHRSVSWYQQTPGQGLQFLFEYFSETQRNKGNFPGRFSGRQFSNSRSEMNVSTLELGDSALYLCASSFLDRGINGYTFGSGTRLTVV.